The clone carrying this TCR beta chain was seen ten or more times. The sample originates from a study of T cells in Graves' hyperthyroidism and ophthalmopathy. Every diagnosis used clinical symptoms, serum thyroxine and TRAb, thyroid ultrasound and orbital computed tomography. Losses at the gene ends were 10 bases for V and 8 bases for J; bases not matched to a gene: 15. This CDR3 comprises 15 residues. Germline assignment: CDR1 MNHEY and CDR2 SMNVEV (reference sequence). From RNA transcripts, TCR beta CDR3 regions were amplified. During a first-round RT-PCR of the TCR CDR3, the HTBI primer set was used. TCRdb called the multiplex PCR reads again in MiXCR, with one record for every CDR3 protein. The top ten hold roughly an eighth of the sample, which has 500,000 to 650,000 distinct CDR3 sequences, about 14% seen once.

The clonotype was recovered from a woman in her forties or fifties with Graves' ophthalmopathy. The chain has TRBV27 and TRBJ2-1, with 9 bases lining up with TRBD2. The sequenced sample was blood. For the CDR3, the DNA is TGTGCCACCCTCCACCTTAGCGGGAGACCTTATGAGCAGTTCTTC. Translating gives CATLHLSGRPYEQFF.